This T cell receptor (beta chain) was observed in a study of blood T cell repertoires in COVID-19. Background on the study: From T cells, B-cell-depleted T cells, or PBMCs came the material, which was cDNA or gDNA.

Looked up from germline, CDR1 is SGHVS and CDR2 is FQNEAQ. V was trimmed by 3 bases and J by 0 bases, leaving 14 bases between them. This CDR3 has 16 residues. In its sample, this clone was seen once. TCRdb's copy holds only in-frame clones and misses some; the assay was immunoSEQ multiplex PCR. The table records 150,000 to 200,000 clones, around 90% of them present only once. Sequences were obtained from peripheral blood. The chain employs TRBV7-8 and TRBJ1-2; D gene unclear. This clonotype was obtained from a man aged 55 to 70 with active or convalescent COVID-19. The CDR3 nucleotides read TGTGCCAGCAGCTTTGGGCAGAGCTCCGCTAACTATGGCTACACCTTC. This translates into CASSFGQSSANYGYTF.